These T cell receptor beta chains were read from a single sample in a study of blood T cell repertoires in COVID-19. Profiling relied on immunoSEQ multiplex PCR, and the TCRdb table lists in-frame clones only, not all of them. This table holds more than 200,000 clones, more than 85% found once. The sample taken for sequencing was peripheral blood. These receptors were obtained from a man aged 35 to 55 with acute or convalescent COVID-19. Both conserved end residues are part of each CDR3. The order of the fields is CDR3 protein, clone size, V gene. Some rows mark clone size as missing; the rest say once, few, many or name a class of expanded clone.

cdr3_aa: CASSIGGGQGIEQYF
clone_size: NA
v_call: TRBV11-2

cdr3_aa: CASRPDYPGYNEQFF
clone_size: NA
v_call: TRBV6-4

cdr3_aa: CASSYNSPNQPQHF
clone_size: NA
v_call: TRBV2

cdr3_aa: CASSSYLRAETQYF
clone_size: NA
v_call: TRBV7-2

cdr3_aa: CASSQAAVGLAGGSYEQYF
clone_size: NA
v_call: TRBV3-1/TRBV3-2

cdr3_aa: CASSMREWQTQYF
clone_size: NA
v_call: TRBV19

cdr3_aa: CAIREGQSPNSPLHF
clone_size: NA
v_call: TRBV6-5

cdr3_aa: CSASWGLSSNEQFF
clone_size: once
v_call: TRBV20-1

cdr3_aa: CASTPEGTVGETQYF
clone_size: NA
v_call: TRBV2

cdr3_aa: CASNPTGGNYGYTF
clone_size: NA
v_call: TRBV4-1

cdr3_aa: CASSPLFQASGSMDEQFF
clone_size: once
v_call: TRBV18

cdr3_aa: CASSWGQGLGSSYEQYF
clone_size: NA
v_call: TRBV27

cdr3_aa: CASSYRGAFGYTF
clone_size: NA
v_call: TRBV6-5

cdr3_aa: CASSPGTGGFRTDTQYF
clone_size: NA
v_call: TRBV11-3

cdr3_aa: CATSEQGTQETQYF
clone_size: NA
v_call: TRBV24-1

cdr3_aa: CASIPGDGRAESTDTQYF
clone_size: NA
v_call: TRBV27

cdr3_aa: CASSKGARTRVGTDTQYF
clone_size: NA
v_call: TRBV21-1

cdr3_aa: CASSYLATGIQETQYF
clone_size: NA
v_call: TRBV6-5

cdr3_aa: CASSVLSGSPLHF
clone_size: NA
v_call: TRBV4-1

cdr3_aa: CASSIFGRQVDGYTF
clone_size: few
v_call: TRBV19

cdr3_aa: CASSFIGRSTGELFF
clone_size: NA
v_call: TRBV27

cdr3_aa: CASSQAGGPTDTQYF
clone_size: NA
v_call: TRBV2

cdr3_aa: CASSEAGTPDTGELFF
clone_size: NA
v_call: TRBV2

cdr3_aa: CATSDRDSNYGYTF
clone_size: NA
v_call: TRBV24-1

cdr3_aa: CASSSGLAGEGGTPGDTQYF
clone_size: NA
v_call: TRBV28

cdr3_aa: CASSATGGYNSPLHF
clone_size: once
v_call: TRBV19

cdr3_aa: CASSPWRENEQFF
clone_size: once
v_call: TRBV5-8

cdr3_aa: CASSLAGQGGNTIYF
clone_size: NA
v_call: TRBV7-2

cdr3_aa: CATSREGHRGGTQYF
clone_size: NA
v_call: TRBV15

cdr3_aa: CASRDWFSEQYF
clone_size: once
v_call: TRBV25-1

cdr3_aa: CASSIQRDIGEKLFF
clone_size: NA
v_call: TRBV5-1

cdr3_aa: CASREGDNNEQFF
clone_size: NA
v_call: TRBV2

cdr3_aa: CASRTGGGLTEAFF
clone_size: NA
v_call: TRBV19

cdr3_aa: CASSLVGGSGETQYF
clone_size: NA
v_call: TRBV7-9

cdr3_aa: CASSQVGRAGPTEAFF
clone_size: NA
v_call: TRBV4-3

cdr3_aa: CASSRTDLRETQYF
clone_size: once
v_call: TRBV7-2

cdr3_aa: CAWSPKPRFLSNQPQHF
clone_size: NA
v_call: TRBV30